This TCR beta chain was captured in a study of blood T cells in healthy people across ages. Overall study context: Using template switching, researchers captured about one barcoded beta molecule for each two T cells.

This clonotype was detected only a few times. The second PCR ran roughly 6 to 12 cycles with a sample-barcoded 5' primer and J-beta primers. All cDNA molecules were each tagged by a template-switch adaptor with 12 random nucleotides. Each CDR3 protein gets one entry after TCRdb re-called the 5' RACE reads with MiXCR. In the table there are 2 million or so distinct CDR3 sequences, around 50% of which are singletons. Healthy Caucasian individuals from Russia aged about 6 to 95 served as donors. The origin of this receptor is a woman aged 35 to 49 in good health. Source material: blood.

In nucleotides, the CDR3 is TGTGCCAGCAGCTTGGCCATAGGGTCAACTGAAGCTTTCTTT. Its translation is CASSLAIGSTEAFF. The chain carries TRBV5-6 and TRBJ1-1, with unresolved D. Trimming left V 0 bases short and J 5 bases short, with 11 bases between. This CDR3 has 14 amino acids. Germline CDR1 reads SGHDT; CDR2 reads YYEEEE.